This TCR beta chain was captured in a study of blood T cell repertoires in COVID-19. Across the whole study: Sites in the United States, Italy and Spain provided acute and convalescent COVID-19 samples. Sample material is recorded as cDNA or gDNA derived from T cells, B-cell-depleted T cells, or PBMCs.

Original methodology: It was from reference gene primer amplification that nucleated cell counts were estimated. Method: immunoSEQ multiplex PCR; TCRdb's copy keeps in-frame clones and lacks some. V and J calls and clone size are copied from that table; D and trimming were computed from the DNA. The sample carries 200,000 to 250,000 clones, around 84% recorded once. This CDR3 spans 16 amino acids. Germline CDR1 is MNHNS and CDR2 is SASEGT. Trimming took 2 bases from V and 2 from J, leaving 14 bases between them. The sample comprised peripheral blood. The receptor's source is a man aged 40-49 years with acute or convalescent COVID-19. This sequence joins TRBV6-1 and TRBJ2-3, with D possibly matching TRBD2 (6 bases). For the CDR3, the DNA is TGTGCCAGCAGTGAATGGTGGGGACTCTCCACAGATACGCAGTATTTT. This codes for CASSEWWGLSTDTQYF.